This is a list of T cell receptor beta chains from one sample in a study of CD8 T cells in Susac syndrome. TCRdb fed the immunoSEQ multiplex PCR reads into MiXCR, producing one record per CDR3 protein. The sample has nearly 200,000 distinct CDR3 sequences; about 96% are singletons. The sequenced sample was CD4+ T cells from PBMCs. All receptors derive from a human donor with multiple sclerosis. The CDR3 runs from the conserved cysteine through the conserved F or W. Each record gives: clone size, V gene, J gene, D gene, CDR3 DNA, CDR3 protein. The D gene is left open where the match is weak. For some rows the clone size is stated as once, few or many, or as a class when expanded; others skip it.

clone_size: once
v_call: TRBV30
j_call: TRBJ1-5
d_call: NA
cdr3_nt: TGTGCCTGGGCTGAGGGGTGGTGGCAGCCCCAGCATTTT
cdr3_aa: CAWAEGWWQPQHF

clone_size: once
v_call: TRBV30
j_call: TRBJ1-2
d_call: TRBD1
cdr3_nt: TGTGCCACGCGGGGGAACAGGGGAGGCTATGGCTACACCTTC
cdr3_aa: CATRGNRGGYGYTF

clone_size: NA
v_call: TRBV7-9
j_call: TRBJ2-5
d_call: NA
cdr3_nt: TGTGCCAGCAACTACCGGGGGGAGACCCAGTACTTC
cdr3_aa: CASNYRGETQYF

clone_size: NA
v_call: TRBV5-4
j_call: TRBJ2-3
d_call: NA
cdr3_nt: TGTGCCAGCAGCCCGGGACCAGGCACAGATACGCAGTATTTT
cdr3_aa: CASSPGPGTDTQYF

clone_size: once
v_call: TRBV4-1
j_call: TRBJ2-5
d_call: TRBD1
cdr3_nt: TGCGCCAGCAGACCCACAGGGGGAGAGACCCAGTACTTC
cdr3_aa: CASRPTGGETQYF

clone_size: NA
v_call: TRBV9
j_call: TRBJ2-1
d_call: TRBD2
cdr3_nt: TGTGCCAGCAGCGTAGGGGGGGCGACTAGCGGGCTCAATGAGCAGTTCTTC
cdr3_aa: CASSVGGATSGLNEQFF

clone_size: NA
v_call: TRBV20-1
j_call: TRBJ1-6
d_call: NA
cdr3_nt: TGCAGTGCTCCTTCGACCCTGAATTCACCCCTCCACTTT
cdr3_aa: CSAPSTLNSPLHF

clone_size: NA
v_call: TRBV20-1
j_call: TRBJ2-7
d_call: NA
cdr3_nt: TGCAGTGCCGGGTTGAATGGCTACGAGCAGTACTTC
cdr3_aa: CSAGLNGYEQYF

clone_size: NA
v_call: TRBV3-1
j_call: TRBJ2-7
d_call: NA
cdr3_nt: TGTGCCAGCAGCCAAGACTCGCAGGCCCGATACGAGCAGTACTTC
cdr3_aa: CASSQDSQARYEQYF

clone_size: NA
v_call: TRBV9
j_call: TRBJ2-1
d_call: TRBD1
cdr3_nt: TGTGCCAGCAGCGCCGGACAGGGGCAAGGCAATGAGCAGTTCTTC
cdr3_aa: CASSAGQGQGNEQFF

clone_size: NA
v_call: TRBV3-1
j_call: TRBJ2-6
d_call: NA
cdr3_nt: TGTGCCAGCAGCCCCGTAACAACTGGGGCCAACGTCCTGACTTTC
cdr3_aa: CASSPVTTGANVLTF

clone_size: NA
v_call: TRBV5-1
j_call: TRBJ2-5
d_call: TRBD2
cdr3_nt: TGCGCCAGCAGCTTGGGACTAGCGGGGGAAGAGACCCAGTACTTC
cdr3_aa: CASSLGLAGEETQYF

clone_size: NA
v_call: TRBV6-2/TRBV6-3
j_call: TRBJ2-2
d_call: NA
cdr3_nt: TGTGCCAGCAGGACAAGAACCGGGGAGCTGTTTTTT
cdr3_aa: CASRTRTGELFF

clone_size: NA
v_call: TRBV29-1
j_call: TRBJ1-3
d_call: NA
cdr3_nt: TGCAGCGTTGGCATGAGAGCCCCTGGAAACACCATATATTTT
cdr3_aa: CSVGMRAPGNTIYF

clone_size: NA
v_call: TRBV10-1
j_call: TRBJ2-5
d_call: NA
cdr3_nt: TGCGCCAGCAGTGAGAACCCCACCATAGAGACCCAGTACTTC
cdr3_aa: CASSENPTIETQYF

clone_size: NA
v_call: TRBV7-9
j_call: TRBJ1-2
d_call: TRBD1
cdr3_nt: TGTGCCAGCAGCTTACAGCTGGACAGGGTTGGCTACACCTTC
cdr3_aa: CASSLQLDRVGYTF

clone_size: NA
v_call: TRBV24-1
j_call: TRBJ2-5
d_call: NA
cdr3_nt: TGTGCCACCAGTGATTTGAAGGGAGAGACCCAGTACTTC
cdr3_aa: CATSDLKGETQYF

clone_size: NA
v_call: TRBV7-9
j_call: TRBJ2-4
d_call: NA
cdr3_nt: TGTGCCAGCAGCTTAGAGGGAAAGGGAGACTTC
cdr3_aa: CASSLEGKGDF

clone_size: NA
v_call: TRBV29-1
j_call: TRBJ1-1
d_call: TRBD1
cdr3_nt: TGCAGCGTGGAGGACAGGATGAACACTGAAGCTTTCTTT
cdr3_aa: CSVEDRMNTEAFF

clone_size: NA
v_call: TRBV15
j_call: TRBJ2-1
d_call: TRBD1
cdr3_nt: TGTGCCACCAGCAGGGGTCAGGGGGCAGATGAGCAGTTCTTC
cdr3_aa: CATSRGQGADEQFF

clone_size: NA
v_call: TRBV3-1
j_call: TRBJ1-5
d_call: NA
cdr3_nt: TGTGCCAGCAGCCAAGCCCCCACGAATCAGCCCCAGCATTTT
cdr3_aa: CASSQAPTNQPQHF

clone_size: NA
v_call: TRBV11-2
j_call: TRBJ2-3
d_call: NA
cdr3_nt: TGTGCCAGCACCCGGGGGCTCATCACAGATACGCAGTATTTT
cdr3_aa: CASTRGLITDTQYF

clone_size: NA
v_call: TRBV7-9
j_call: TRBJ1-1
d_call: TRBD1
cdr3_nt: TGTGCCAGCAGCTTAAGGGACAGGGGGGAGACTGAAGCTTTCTTT
cdr3_aa: CASSLRDRGETEAFF

clone_size: NA
v_call: TRBV6-5
j_call: TRBJ1-2
d_call: NA
cdr3_nt: TGTGCCAGCAGCCGAACCGGGAGAACCTATGGCTACACCTTC
cdr3_aa: CASSRTGRTYGYTF

clone_size: NA
v_call: TRBV3-1
j_call: TRBJ2-3
d_call: TRBD2
cdr3_nt: TGTGCCAGCAGCCAAACTATGACTAGCTCGGGGCCGCAGTATTTT
cdr3_aa: CASSQTMTSSGPQYF

clone_size: NA
v_call: TRBV13
j_call: TRBJ1-1
d_call: NA
cdr3_nt: TGTGCCAGCAGCACCCCCAAGGAAGGGAACACTGAAGCTTTCTTT
cdr3_aa: CASSTPKEGNTEAFF

clone_size: NA
v_call: TRBV18
j_call: TRBJ2-1
d_call: NA
cdr3_nt: TGTGCCAGCTCACGAGCGCTTTACAATGAGCAGTTCTTC
cdr3_aa: CASSRALYNEQFF

clone_size: NA
v_call: TRBV3-1
j_call: TRBJ2-5
d_call: NA
cdr3_nt: TGTGCCAGCAGAGATCTGGGGGAGACCCAGTACTTC
cdr3_aa: CASRDLGETQYF

clone_size: NA
v_call: TRBV12-3/TRBV12-4
j_call: TRBJ2-1
d_call: TRBD2
cdr3_nt: TGTGCCAGCAGACCGACTAGCGGGGGCGGGAATGAGCAGTTCTTC
cdr3_aa: CASRPTSGGGNEQFF

clone_size: NA
v_call: TRBV7-9
j_call: TRBJ2-1
d_call: NA
cdr3_nt: TGTGCCAGCACCTCACAGGGCCGGGTCAATGAGCAGTTCTTC
cdr3_aa: CASTSQGRVNEQFF

clone_size: NA
v_call: TRBV9
j_call: TRBJ2-1
d_call: NA
cdr3_nt: TGTGCCAGCAGCGTAGCCCCCTCGGAGGGCCTGGGGCAGTTCTTC
cdr3_aa: CASSVAPSEGLGQFF

clone_size: NA
v_call: TRBV7-2
j_call: TRBJ2-5
d_call: NA
cdr3_nt: TGTGCCAGCAGCTTAGCGGGGCCGCAAGAGACCCAGTACTTC
cdr3_aa: CASSLAGPQETQYF

clone_size: NA
v_call: TRBV12-3/TRBV12-4
j_call: TRBJ1-2
d_call: NA
cdr3_nt: TGTGCCAGCACAATCGGGGTCCCAGGCGGCTACACCTTC
cdr3_aa: CASTIGVPGGYTF

clone_size: NA
v_call: TRBV29-1
j_call: TRBJ2-5
d_call: TRBD2
cdr3_nt: TGCAGCGTTGAAGCCCCGGGAGGGACAGAGACCCAGTACTTC
cdr3_aa: CSVEAPGGTETQYF

clone_size: once
v_call: TRBV2
j_call: TRBJ2-1
d_call: NA
cdr3_nt: TGTGCCAGCAGGGACTTAGCGGTAAACAATGAGCAGTTCTTC
cdr3_aa: CASRDLAVNNEQFF

clone_size: NA
v_call: TRBV18
j_call: TRBJ2-7
d_call: NA
cdr3_nt: TGTGCCAGCTCACCGCAGGACTACGAGCAGTACTTC
cdr3_aa: CASSPQDYEQYF

clone_size: NA
v_call: TRBV4-1
j_call: TRBJ2-6
d_call: NA
cdr3_nt: TGCGCCAGCAGCCAAGGGGTCCAGGGTGGTGGGGCCAACGTCCTGACTTTC
cdr3_aa: CASSQGVQGGGANVLTF

clone_size: few
v_call: TRBV4-2
j_call: TRBJ1-1
d_call: NA
cdr3_nt: TGTGCCAGCAGCCAAAGAGTCCCCGGGGAAGCTTTCTTT
cdr3_aa: CASSQRVPGEAFF

clone_size: NA
v_call: TRBV30
j_call: TRBJ1-2
d_call: NA
cdr3_nt: TGTGCCTGGAGTCTAAACACTCATGGCTACACCTTC
cdr3_aa: CAWSLNTHGYTF

clone_size: NA
v_call: TRBV19
j_call: TRBJ1-6
d_call: NA
cdr3_nt: TGTGCCAGCCACCTTCCACCCCTCCACTTT
cdr3_aa: CASHLPPLHF

clone_size: NA
v_call: TRBV19
j_call: TRBJ2-2
d_call: NA
cdr3_nt: TGTGCCAGTAGTATAGGAGGGAGGAACACCGGGGAGCTGTTTTTT
cdr3_aa: CASSIGGRNTGELFF

clone_size: NA
v_call: TRBV29-1
j_call: TRBJ2-7
d_call: NA
cdr3_nt: TGCAGCGTAGACCGGGACGGATCCTACGAGCAGTACTTC
cdr3_aa: CSVDRDGSYEQYF

clone_size: NA
v_call: TRBV30
j_call: TRBJ2-7
d_call: NA
cdr3_nt: TGTGCCTGGAGTGGGGCCTACGAGCAGTACTTC
cdr3_aa: CAWSGAYEQYF

clone_size: NA
v_call: TRBV5-4
j_call: TRBJ2-2
d_call: TRBD2
cdr3_nt: TGTGCCAGCAGCTCGGGGGGGCGCGACACCGGGGAGCTGTTTTTT
cdr3_aa: CASSSGGRDTGELFF

clone_size: NA
v_call: TRBV5-6
j_call: TRBJ2-7
d_call: TRBD2
cdr3_nt: TGTGCCAGCAGCGGAAGCGGGAGAGGGCACGAGCAGTACTTC
cdr3_aa: CASSGSGRGHEQYF

clone_size: NA
v_call: TRBV5-6
j_call: TRBJ2-7
d_call: TRBD1
cdr3_nt: TGTGCCAGCGGGAGCAGGGGGCAGATCTCCTACGAGCAGTACTTC
cdr3_aa: CASGSRGQISYEQYF

clone_size: once
v_call: TRBV5-1
j_call: TRBJ2-7
d_call: NA
cdr3_nt: TGCGCCAGCAGCTTGGAACTAGCCGGGGCTGGGGAGCAGTACTTC
cdr3_aa: CASSLELAGAGEQYF

clone_size: NA
v_call: TRBV27
j_call: TRBJ1-4
d_call: NA
cdr3_nt: TGTGCCAGCAGTTTAGGGTGGGCCTCGAATGAAAAACTGTTTTTT
cdr3_aa: CASSLGWASNEKLFF

clone_size: NA
v_call: TRBV3-1
j_call: TRBJ1-2
d_call: NA
cdr3_nt: TGTGCCAGCAGCCTCGCGTCCTCACCGAACTACACCTTC
cdr3_aa: CASSLASSPNYTF

clone_size: NA
v_call: TRBV15
j_call: TRBJ2-1
d_call: TRBD1
cdr3_nt: TGTGCCACCAGCAGCGACAGGGCACGGCGGCAGGGCTTC
cdr3_aa: CATSSDRARRQGF

clone_size: NA
v_call: TRBV12-3/TRBV12-4
j_call: TRBJ2-4
d_call: NA
cdr3_nt: TGTGCCAGCAGTTTTGTGGGTTCAGCCAAAAACATTCAGTACTTC
cdr3_aa: CASSFVGSAKNIQYF